This TCR beta chain was profiled in a study of blood T cell repertoires in COVID-19. TCRdb's table, derived via immunoSEQ multiplex PCR, lists solely in-frame clones and lacks some. The sample carries over 150,000 clones, roughly 90% recorded once. Germline CDR1 is SGHNT and CDR2 is YENEEA. CDR3 length: 16 amino acids. V was clipped by 5 bases and J by 3 bases, with 16 bases between them. This rearrangement joins TRBV11-3 to TRBJ2-2; a weak D match, TRBD1 (5 bases). The sample consisted of peripheral blood. This receptor was taken from a man aged 45 to 65 with COVID-19, enrolled during active disease. In DNA, the CDR3 is TGTGCCAGCAGCGCCCGTTCCGGCAGGGACACCGGGGAGCTGTTTTTT. Translated: CASSARSGRDTGELFF.